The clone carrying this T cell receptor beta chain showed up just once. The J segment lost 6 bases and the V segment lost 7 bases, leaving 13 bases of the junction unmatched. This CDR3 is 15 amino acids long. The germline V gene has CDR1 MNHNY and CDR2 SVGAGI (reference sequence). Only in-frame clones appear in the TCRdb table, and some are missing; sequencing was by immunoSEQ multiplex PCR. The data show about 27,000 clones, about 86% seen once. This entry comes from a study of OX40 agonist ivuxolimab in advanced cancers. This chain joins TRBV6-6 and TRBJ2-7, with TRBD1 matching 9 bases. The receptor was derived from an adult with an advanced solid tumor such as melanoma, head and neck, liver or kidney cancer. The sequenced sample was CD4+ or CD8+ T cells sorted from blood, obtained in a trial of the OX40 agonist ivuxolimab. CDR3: CASTILPGQGGEQYF. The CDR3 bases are TGTGCCAGCACCATACTACCGGGACAGGGTGGCGAGCAGTACTTC.